The clone carrying this TCR beta chain was seen only once. What it binds is unknown. This entry is derived from a study of T cells in Graves' hyperthyroidism and ophthalmopathy. Study-wide results and limits: Most thyroid clonotypes expanded above 0.001 appeared in blood too.

CDR3 size: 13 residues. The germline CDR1 and CDR2 sequences are SGHDN and FVKESK. V was trimmed by 1 base and J by 7 bases, leaving 10 bases between them. TCR beta CDR3 region amplification was performed from RNA transcripts. Initially, a first-round RT-PCR of the TCR CDR3 employed the HTBI primer set. TCRdb re-derived calls from the multiplex PCR reads in MiXCR, one entry per CDR3 protein. The sample has under 350,000 distinct CDR3 sequences, around a sixth seen once. The chain recombines TRBV14 with TRBJ1-2; D is perhaps TRBD1 (5 bases). This TCR derives from a woman between 50 and 59 years old with Graves' hyperthyroidism. Material for sequencing was blood. CDR3 nucleotide sequence: TGTGCCAGCAGCCAAGGAGGGACGGGTGGCTACACCTTC. Translation: CASSQGGTGGYTF. Filled out from reference TRBV14 and TRBJ1-2, the complete variable domain reads EAGVTQFPSHSVIEKGQTVTLRCDPISGHDNLYWYRRVMGKEIKFLLHFVKESKQDESGMPNNRFLAERTGGTYSTLKVQPAELEDSGVYFCASSQGGTGGYTFGSGTRLTVV.